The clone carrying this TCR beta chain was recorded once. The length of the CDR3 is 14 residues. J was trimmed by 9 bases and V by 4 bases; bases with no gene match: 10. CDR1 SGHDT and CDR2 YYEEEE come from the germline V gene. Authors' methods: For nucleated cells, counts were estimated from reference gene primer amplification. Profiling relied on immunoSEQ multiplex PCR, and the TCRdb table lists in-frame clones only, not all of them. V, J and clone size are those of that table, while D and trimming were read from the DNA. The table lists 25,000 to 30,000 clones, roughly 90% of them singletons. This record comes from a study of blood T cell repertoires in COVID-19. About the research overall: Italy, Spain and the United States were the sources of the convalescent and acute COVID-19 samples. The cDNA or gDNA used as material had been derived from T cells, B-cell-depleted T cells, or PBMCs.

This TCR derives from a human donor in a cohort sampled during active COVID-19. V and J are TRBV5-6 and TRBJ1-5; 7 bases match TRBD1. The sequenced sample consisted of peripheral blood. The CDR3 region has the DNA TGTGCCAGCAGCGATGGCACAGGGGATCGGCCCCAGCATTTT. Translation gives CASSDGTGDRPQHF. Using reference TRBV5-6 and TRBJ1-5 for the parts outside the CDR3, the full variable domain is DAGVTQSPTHLIKTRGQQVTLRCSPKSGHDTVSWYQQALGQGPQFIFQYYEEEERQRGNFPDRFSGHQFPNYSSELNVNALLLGDSALYLCASSDGTGDRPQHFGDGTRLSIL.